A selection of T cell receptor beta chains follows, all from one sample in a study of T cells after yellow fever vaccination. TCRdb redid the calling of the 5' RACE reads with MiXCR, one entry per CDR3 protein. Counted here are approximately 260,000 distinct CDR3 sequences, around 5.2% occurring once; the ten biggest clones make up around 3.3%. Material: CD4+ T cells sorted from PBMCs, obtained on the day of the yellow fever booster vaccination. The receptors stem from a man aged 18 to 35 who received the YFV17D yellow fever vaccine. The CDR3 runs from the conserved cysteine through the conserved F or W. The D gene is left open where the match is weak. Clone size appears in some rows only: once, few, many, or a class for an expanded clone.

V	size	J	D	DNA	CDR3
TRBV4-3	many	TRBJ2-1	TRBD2	TGCGCCAGCAGCCAAGGTGGGGCGGCGGGGGACAATGAGCAGTTCTTC	CASSQGGAAGDNEQFF
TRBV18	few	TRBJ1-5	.	TGTGCCAGCTCACCGGAGTTGGTCCATAGCAATCAGCCCCAGCATTTT	CASSPELVHSNQPQHF
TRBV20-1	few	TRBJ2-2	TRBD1	TGCAGTGCTAGTAAGGGACAGGAGTACACCGGGGAGCTGTTTTTT	CSASKGQEYTGELFF
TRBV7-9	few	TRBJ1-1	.	TGTGCCAGCAGCTTCCACAGGGCCACGTTGAACACTGAAGCTTTCTTT	CASSFHRATLNTEAFF
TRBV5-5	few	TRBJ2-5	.	TGTGCCAGCAGCATCTCGAGGGCGGTTGGGACCCAGTACTTC	CASSISRAVGTQYF
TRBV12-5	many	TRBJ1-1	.	TGTGCTAGTGGTTTGACCCAGGGATTTCAAGCTTTCTTT	CASGLTQGFQAFF
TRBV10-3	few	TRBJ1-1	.	TGTGCCATCAGTCCATCAGGGGAGAGGACTGAAGCTTTCTTT	CAISPSGERTEAFF
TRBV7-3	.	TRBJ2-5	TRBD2	TGTGCCAGCAGTAGGGGGGGACTAGCGGGGCAAGAGACCCAGTACTTC	CASSRGGLAGQETQYF
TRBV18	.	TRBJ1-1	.	TGTGCCAGCTCACCAGCTGTAACAGCCTATCTTGGCACTGAAGCTTTCTTT	CASSPAVTAYLGTEAFF
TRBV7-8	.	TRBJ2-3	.	TGTGCCAGCAGCCGGGAGAGCCCCAATACGCAGTATTTT	CASSRESPNTQYF
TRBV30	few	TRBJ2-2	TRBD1	TGTGCCTGGAGCTTGACAGGGGGTGGTCAAGCCGGGGAGCTGTTTTTT	CAWSLTGGGQAGELFF
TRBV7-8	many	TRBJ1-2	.	TGTGCCAGCAGCTTAACAGGATCCGACTATGGCTACACCTTC	CASSLTGSDYGYTF
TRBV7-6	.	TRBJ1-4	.	TGTGCCAGCAGCTACCGGGGCCAACGAAGCGAGAAACTGTTTTTT	CASSYRGQRSEKLFF
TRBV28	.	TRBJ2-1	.	TGTGCCAGCAGTTTTCTAGTAAATGAGCAGTTCTTC	CASSFLVNEQFF
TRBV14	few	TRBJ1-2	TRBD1	TGTGCCAGCAGCCAAGCGGGACAGGGGGCCGACACCTTC	CASSQAGQGADTF
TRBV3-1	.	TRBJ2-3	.	TGTGCCAGCAGCCAAGATCAAGGGGGGGCCACAGATACGCAGTATTTT	CASSQDQGGATDTQYF
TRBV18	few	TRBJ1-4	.	TGTGCCAGCTCAGACCCCACCAAGGAAAAACTGTTTTTT	CASSDPTKEKLFF
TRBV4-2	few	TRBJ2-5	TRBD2	TGTGCCAGCAGCAAAGGCGAGCGGGGGGATCCGGAGACCCAGTACTTC	CASSKGERGDPETQYF
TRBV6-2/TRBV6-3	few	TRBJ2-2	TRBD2	TGTGCCAGCATACTAGCGGGGAAATTTAGAACCGGGGAGCTGTTTTTT	CASILAGKFRTGELFF
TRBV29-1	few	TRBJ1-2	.	TGCAGCGTTGTACTCCCGGTCTATGGCTACACCTTC	CSVVLPVYGYTF
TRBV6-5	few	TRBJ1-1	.	TGTGCCAGCAGCTACAGGGCGACGGGCAGCACTGAAGCTTTCTTT	CASSYRATGSTEAFF
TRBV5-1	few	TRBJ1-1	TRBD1	TGCGCCAGCAGCCCCGCTTGGACAGGCCTTGAAGCTTTCTTT	CASSPAWTGLEAFF
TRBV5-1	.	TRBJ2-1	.	TGCGCCAGCAGCTTGTCCGGGTACGTTCGCGATGAGCAGTTCTTC	CASSLSGYVRDEQFF
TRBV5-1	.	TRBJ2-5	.	TGCGCCAGCAGCTGGAGCGAGGGGACCCAGTACTTC	CASSWSEGTQYF
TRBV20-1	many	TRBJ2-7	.	TGCAGTGCTAGAGTTGACCGCGCAGGGCAGTACTTC	CSARVDRAGQYF
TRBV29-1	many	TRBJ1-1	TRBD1	TGCAGCGGGGGACAGGGGAACACTGAAGCTTTCTTT	CSGGQGNTEAFF
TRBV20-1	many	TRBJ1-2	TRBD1	TGCAGTGCTCCGGGACAGGGCGGCAATGGCTACACCTTC	CSAPGQGGNGYTF
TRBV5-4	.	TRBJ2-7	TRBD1	TGTGCCAGCAGCTTCTCCGGGACAGGGATCTACGAGCAGTACTTC	CASSFSGTGIYEQYF
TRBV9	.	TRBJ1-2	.	TGTGCCAGCAGCGTAGTCAGGGATGGCTACACCTTC	CASSVVRDGYTF
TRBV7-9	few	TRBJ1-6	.	TGTGCCAGCAGGCGGGACGGTGCCTATAATTCACCCCTCCACTTT	CASRRDGAYNSPLHF
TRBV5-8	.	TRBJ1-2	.	TGTGCCAGCAGCTTACGTGGACAGCTCTATGGCTACACCTTC	CASSLRGQLYGYTF
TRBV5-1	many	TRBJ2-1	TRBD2	TGCGCCAGCAGCTTGAACCTAGCGGGCACCTACAATGAGCAGTTCTTC	CASSLNLAGTYNEQFF
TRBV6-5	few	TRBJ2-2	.	TGTGCCAGCAGGCCGGGGCCGAACACCGGGGAGCTGTTTTTT	CASRPGPNTGELFF
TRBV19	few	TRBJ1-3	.	TGTGCCAGTCTCCCTACTTCCCCAGCTGGAAACACCATATATTTT	CASLPTSPAGNTIYF
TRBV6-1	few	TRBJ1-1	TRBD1	TGTGCCAGCAGTCTATACAGGGGCGTGAACACTGAAGCTTTCTTT	CASSLYRGVNTEAFF
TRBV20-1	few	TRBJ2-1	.	TGCAGTGCCAGACTGGGGGGGGCAAGGTTTGAGCAGTTCTTC	CSARLGGARFEQFF
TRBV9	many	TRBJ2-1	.	TGTGCCAGCAGCGTGAGACAGACTCTCGACAATGAGCAGTTCTTC	CASSVRQTLDNEQFF
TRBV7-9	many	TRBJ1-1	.	TGTGCCAGCAGAGAGAGGGACACTGAAGCTTTCTTT	CASRERDTEAFF
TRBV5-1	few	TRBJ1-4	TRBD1	TGCGCCAGCAGCGTCAATGGACAGGGCCCAACTAATGAAAAACTGTTTTTT	CASSVNGQGPTNEKLFF
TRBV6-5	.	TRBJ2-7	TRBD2	TGTGCCAGCAGTCACCACCTTAGCGGGCTATACGAGCAGTACTTC	CASSHHLSGLYEQYF